This T cell receptor beta chain was obtained from a study of post-analysis software for immune sequencing data. Study in general: Progressive-relapsing, secondary progressive and relapsing-remitting multiple sclerosis were among the disease courses included.

Unique molecular identifiers featured in each of the TCR beta cDNA libraries. TCRdb re-called the PCR reads with MiXCR, one entry per CDR3 protein. The data show around 400,000 distinct CDR3 sequences, less than 40% seen once. Findings of the study overall: There were five or six TRBV segments more frequent in patients than controls, and TRBV5-6, TRBV5-1 and TRBV20-1 were among them.

As for this clonotype: Its antigen is not identified.

The CDR3 has 15 residues. V was pared by 0 bases and J by 0 bases, with 10 bases between. Per the germline V gene, CDR1 is SGHRS and CDR2 is YFSETQ. The receptor was derived from a girl aged 2 to 10 with multiple sclerosis. The chain couples TRBV5-1 to TRBJ2-7; unclear D gene. The sequencing input was blood. CDR3 loop: CASSLAPVSSYEQYF. CDR3 in DNA: TGCGCCAGCAGCTTGGCTCCGGTTAGCTCCTACGAGCAGTACTTC.